The source of this TCR beta chain is a study of OX40 agonist ivuxolimab in advanced cancers. In the study overall: Ivuxolimab, an antibody that agonizes OX40 (CD134), was administered to the patients. Study-wide points: Expanded clones were, on average, more numerous among CD8+ T cells than CD4+. In the expanded peripheral T cells, antigen specificity was never determined.

Remarks on this clone: The antigen remains unidentified.

The data were produced by immunoSEQ multiplex PCR, yet TCRdb's version contains in-frame clones alone and is incomplete. The sample holds roughly 80,000 clones, over 75% seen once. In germline, CDR1 is MNHEY, CDR2 SMNVEV (reference sequence). Trimming removed 6 bases from V and 5 bases from J, with 16 bases in between. This CDR3 is built from 15 residues. The chain links TRBV27 to TRBJ2-2, with TRBD1 as a possible D gene (5 bases). This sequence was found in an adult with an advanced solid tumor such as melanoma, head and neck, liver or kidney cancer. Sequenced here: CD4+ or CD8+ T cells sorted from blood, sampled in a trial of the OX40 agonist ivuxolimab. The CDR3 is CASSYPRVSTGELFF. Here the CDR3 DNA reads TGTGCCAGCAGCTACCCCAGGGTGTCGACCGGGGAGCTGTTTTTT.